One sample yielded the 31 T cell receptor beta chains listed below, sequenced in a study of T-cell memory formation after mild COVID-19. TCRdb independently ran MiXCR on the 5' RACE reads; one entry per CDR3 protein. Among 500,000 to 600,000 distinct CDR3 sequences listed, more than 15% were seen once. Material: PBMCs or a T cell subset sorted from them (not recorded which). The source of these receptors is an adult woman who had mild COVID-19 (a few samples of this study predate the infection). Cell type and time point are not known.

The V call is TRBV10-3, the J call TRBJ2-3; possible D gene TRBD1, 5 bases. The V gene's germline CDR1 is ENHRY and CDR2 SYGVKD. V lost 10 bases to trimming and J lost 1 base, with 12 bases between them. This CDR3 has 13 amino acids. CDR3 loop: CATHLGGTDTQYF. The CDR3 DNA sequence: TGTGCCACCCATCTAGGGGGCACAGATACGCAGTATTTT.

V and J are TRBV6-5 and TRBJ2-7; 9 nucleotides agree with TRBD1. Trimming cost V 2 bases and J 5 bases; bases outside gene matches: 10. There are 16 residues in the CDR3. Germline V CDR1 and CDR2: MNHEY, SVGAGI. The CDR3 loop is CASSYGSGTGRHEQYF. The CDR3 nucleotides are TGTGCCAGCAGTTACGGGTCCGGGACAGGGCGACACGAGCAGTACTTC.

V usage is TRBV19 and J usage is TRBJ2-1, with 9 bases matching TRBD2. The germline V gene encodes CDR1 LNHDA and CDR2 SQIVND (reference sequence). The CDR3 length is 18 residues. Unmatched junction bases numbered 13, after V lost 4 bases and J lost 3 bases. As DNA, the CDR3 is TGTGCCAGTAGTAGAGACCACGGGCCTAGCGGGAACTACAATGAGCAGTTCTTC. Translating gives CASSRDHGPSGNYNEQFF.

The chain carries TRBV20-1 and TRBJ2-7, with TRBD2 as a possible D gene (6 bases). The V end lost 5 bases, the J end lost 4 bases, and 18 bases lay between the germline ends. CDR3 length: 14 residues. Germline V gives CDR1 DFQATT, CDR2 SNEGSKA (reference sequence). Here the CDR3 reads CSAGVPGLTYEQYF. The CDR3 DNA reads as TGCAGTGCTGGCGTACCGGGACTCACGTACGAGCAGTACTTC.

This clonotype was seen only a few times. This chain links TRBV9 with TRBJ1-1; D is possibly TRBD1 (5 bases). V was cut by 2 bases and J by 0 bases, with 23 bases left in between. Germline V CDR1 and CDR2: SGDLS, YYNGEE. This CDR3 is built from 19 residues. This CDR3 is CASSVGLSGRAPMNTEAFF. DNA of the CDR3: TGTGCCAGCAGCGTGGGGTTGAGTGGCAGGGCCCCCATGAACACTGAAGCTTTCTTT.

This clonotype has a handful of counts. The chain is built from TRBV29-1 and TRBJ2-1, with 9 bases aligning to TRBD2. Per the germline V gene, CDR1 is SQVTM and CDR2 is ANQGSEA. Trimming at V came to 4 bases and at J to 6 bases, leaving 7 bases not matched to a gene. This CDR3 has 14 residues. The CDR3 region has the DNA TGCAGCGTTGTAGCGGGAGATGGAAGCAATGAGCAGTTCTTC. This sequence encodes CSVVAGDGSNEQFF.

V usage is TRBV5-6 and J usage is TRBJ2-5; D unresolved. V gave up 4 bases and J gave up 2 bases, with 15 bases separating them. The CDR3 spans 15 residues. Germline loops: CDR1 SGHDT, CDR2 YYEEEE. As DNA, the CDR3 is TGTGCCAGCAGCCATGGACCGGGCAATCAAGAGACCCAGTACTTC. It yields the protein CASSHGPGNQETQYF.

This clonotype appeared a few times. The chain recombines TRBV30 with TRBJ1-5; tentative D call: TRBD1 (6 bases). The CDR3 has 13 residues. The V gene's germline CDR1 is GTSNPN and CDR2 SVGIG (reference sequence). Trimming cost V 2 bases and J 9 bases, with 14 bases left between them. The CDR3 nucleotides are TGTGCCTGGAGTAGTGGGGGCGATCCGCCCCAGCATTTT. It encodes CAWSSGGDPPQHF.

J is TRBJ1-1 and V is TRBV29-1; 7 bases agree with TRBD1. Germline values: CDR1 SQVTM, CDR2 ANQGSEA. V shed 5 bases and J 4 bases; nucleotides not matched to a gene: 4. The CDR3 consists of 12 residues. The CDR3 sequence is CSVKGAVTEAFF. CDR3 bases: TGCAGCGTTAAGGGGGCGGTCACTGAAGCTTTCTTT.

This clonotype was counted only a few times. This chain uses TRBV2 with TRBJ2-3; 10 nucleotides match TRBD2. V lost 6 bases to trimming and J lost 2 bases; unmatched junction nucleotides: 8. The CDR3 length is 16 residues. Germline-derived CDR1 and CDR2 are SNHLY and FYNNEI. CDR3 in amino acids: CASRKSGGASTDTQYF. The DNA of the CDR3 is TGTGCCAGCAGGAAAAGCGGGGGGGCGTCCACAGATACGCAGTATTTT.

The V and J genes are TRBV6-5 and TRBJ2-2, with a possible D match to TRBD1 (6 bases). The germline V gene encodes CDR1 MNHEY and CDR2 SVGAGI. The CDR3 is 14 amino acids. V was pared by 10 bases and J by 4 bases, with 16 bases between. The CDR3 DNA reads TGTGCCACCATACCACAGGGTCGCACCGGGGAGCTGTTTTTT. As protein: CATIPQGRTGELFF.

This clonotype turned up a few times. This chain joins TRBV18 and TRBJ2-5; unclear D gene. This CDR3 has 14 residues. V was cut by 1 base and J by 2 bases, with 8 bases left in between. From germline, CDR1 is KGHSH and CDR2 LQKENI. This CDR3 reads CASSPREFQETQYF. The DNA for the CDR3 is TGTGCCAGCTCACCACGGGAATTTCAAGAGACCCAGTACTTC.

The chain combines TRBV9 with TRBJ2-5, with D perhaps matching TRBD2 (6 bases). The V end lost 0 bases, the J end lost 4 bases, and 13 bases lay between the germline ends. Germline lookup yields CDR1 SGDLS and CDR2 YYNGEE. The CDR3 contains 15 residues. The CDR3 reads CASSVDPGVGETQYF. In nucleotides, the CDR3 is TGTGCCAGCAGCGTAGATCCGGGGGTTGGAGAGACCCAGTACTTC.

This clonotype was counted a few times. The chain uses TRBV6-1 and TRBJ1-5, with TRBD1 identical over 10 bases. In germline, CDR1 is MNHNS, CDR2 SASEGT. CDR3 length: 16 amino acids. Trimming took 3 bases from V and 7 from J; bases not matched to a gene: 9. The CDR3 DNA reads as TGTGCCAGCAGTGATCTATGGGACAGGGGAGGCCAGCCCCAGCATTTT. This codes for CASSDLWDRGGQPQHF.

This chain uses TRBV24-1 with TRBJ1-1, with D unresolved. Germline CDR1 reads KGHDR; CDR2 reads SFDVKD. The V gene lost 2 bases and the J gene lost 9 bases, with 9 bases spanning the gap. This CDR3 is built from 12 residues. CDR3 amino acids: CATSDSSGKAFF. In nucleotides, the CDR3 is TGTGCCACCAGTGATTCCTCAGGAAAAGCTTTCTTT.

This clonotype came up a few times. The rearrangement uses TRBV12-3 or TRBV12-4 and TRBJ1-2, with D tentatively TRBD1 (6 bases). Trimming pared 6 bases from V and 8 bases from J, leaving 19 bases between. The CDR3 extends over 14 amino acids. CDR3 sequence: CASSRGRSLGGYTF. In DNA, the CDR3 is TGTGCCAGCAGCAGGGGAAGGTCTCTGGGCGGCTACACCTTC.

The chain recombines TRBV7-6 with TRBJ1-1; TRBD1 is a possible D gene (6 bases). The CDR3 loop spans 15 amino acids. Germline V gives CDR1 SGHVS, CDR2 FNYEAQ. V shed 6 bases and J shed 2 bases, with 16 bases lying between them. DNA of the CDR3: TGTGCCAGCAGTAGAACCGGGACACCTAACACTGAAGCTTTCTTT. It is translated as CASSRTGTPNTEAFF. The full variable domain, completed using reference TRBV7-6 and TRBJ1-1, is GAGVSQSPRYKVTKRGQDVALRCDPISGHVSLYWYRQALGQGPEFLTYFNYEAQQDKSGLPNDRFSAERPEGSISTLTIQRTEQRDSAMYRCASSRTGTPNTEAFFGQGTRLTVV.

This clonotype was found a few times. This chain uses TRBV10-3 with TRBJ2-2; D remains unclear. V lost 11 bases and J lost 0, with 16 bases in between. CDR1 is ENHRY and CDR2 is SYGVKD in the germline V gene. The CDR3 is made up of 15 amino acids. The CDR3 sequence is CAPVQTIANTGELFF. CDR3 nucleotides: TGTGCCCCCGTACAGACCATCGCGAACACCGGGGAGCTGTTTTTT.

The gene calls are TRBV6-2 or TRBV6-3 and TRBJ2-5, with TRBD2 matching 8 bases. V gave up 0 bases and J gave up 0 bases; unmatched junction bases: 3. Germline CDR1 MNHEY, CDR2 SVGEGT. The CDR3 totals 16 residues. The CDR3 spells CASSYSLTSDQETQYF. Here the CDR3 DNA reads TGTGCCAGCAGTTACTCTCTGACTAGCGACCAAGAGACCCAGTACTTC.

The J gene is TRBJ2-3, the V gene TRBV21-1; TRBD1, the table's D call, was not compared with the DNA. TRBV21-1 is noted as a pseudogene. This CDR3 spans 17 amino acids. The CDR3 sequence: CASSKEAIRAPTDTQYF. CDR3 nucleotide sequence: TGTGCCAGCAGCAAAGAGGCAATCCGAGCCCCCACAGATACGCAGTATTTT.

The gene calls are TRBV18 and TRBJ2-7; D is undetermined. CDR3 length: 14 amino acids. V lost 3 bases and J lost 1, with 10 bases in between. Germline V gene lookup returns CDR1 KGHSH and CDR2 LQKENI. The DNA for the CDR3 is TGTGCCAGCTCACCTCGACTTGATTCCTACGAGCAGTACTTC. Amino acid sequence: CASSPRLDSYEQYF.

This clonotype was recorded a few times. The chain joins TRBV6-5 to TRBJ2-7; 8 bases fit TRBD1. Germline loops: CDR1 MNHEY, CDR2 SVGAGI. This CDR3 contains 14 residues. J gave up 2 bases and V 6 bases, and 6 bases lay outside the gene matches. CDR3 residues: CASSHGQGAYEQYF. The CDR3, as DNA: TGTGCCAGCAGCCACGGACAGGGTGCCTACGAGCAGTACTTC.

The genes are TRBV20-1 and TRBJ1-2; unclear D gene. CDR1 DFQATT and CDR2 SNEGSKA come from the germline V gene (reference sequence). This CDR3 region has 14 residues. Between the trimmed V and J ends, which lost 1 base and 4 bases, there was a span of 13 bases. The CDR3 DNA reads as TGCAGTGCTAGAGTTCAGTCCATGAGCTATGGCTACACCTTC. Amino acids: CSARVQSMSYGYTF.

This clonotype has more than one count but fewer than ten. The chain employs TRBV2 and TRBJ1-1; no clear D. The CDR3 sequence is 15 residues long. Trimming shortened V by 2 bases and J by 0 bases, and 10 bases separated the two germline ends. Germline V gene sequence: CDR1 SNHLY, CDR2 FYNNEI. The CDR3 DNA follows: TGTGCCAGCAGTGAATTTGGTTCGTTGAACACTGAAGCTTTCTTT. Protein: CASSEFGSLNTEAFF.

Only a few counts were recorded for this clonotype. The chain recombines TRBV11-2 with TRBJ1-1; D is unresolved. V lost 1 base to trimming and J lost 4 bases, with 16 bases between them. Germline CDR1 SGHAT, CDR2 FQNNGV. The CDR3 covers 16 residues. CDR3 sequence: CASSLALQEFTTEAFF. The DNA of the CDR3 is TGTGCCAGCAGCTTAGCCCTTCAGGAGTTTACCACTGAAGCTTTCTTT.

The CDR3 coding sequence is TGTGCCAGCAGTTATTTTGGGCGGGAAAAGAGCTCCTACAATGAGCAGTTCTTC. This encodes CASSYFGREKSSYNEQFF. The chain is built from TRBV6-5 and TRBJ2-1; maybe TRBD2 (6 bases). Per germline, CDR1 MNHEY and CDR2 SVGAGI. Deletions cut 3 bases from V and 0 bases from J, with 18 bases between. The CDR3 loop spans 18 amino acids.

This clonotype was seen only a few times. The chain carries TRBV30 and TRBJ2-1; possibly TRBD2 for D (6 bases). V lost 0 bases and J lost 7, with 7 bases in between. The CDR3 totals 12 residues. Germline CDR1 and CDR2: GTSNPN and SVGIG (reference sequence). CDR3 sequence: CAWSVRGNEQFF. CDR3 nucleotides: TGTGCCTGGAGTGTGCGGGGTAATGAGCAGTTCTTC.

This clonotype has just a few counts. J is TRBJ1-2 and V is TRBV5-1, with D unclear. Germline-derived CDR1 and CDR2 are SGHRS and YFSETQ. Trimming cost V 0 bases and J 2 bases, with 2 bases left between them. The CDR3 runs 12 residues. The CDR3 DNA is TGCGCCAGCAGCTTGGAGAACTATGGCTACACCTTC. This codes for CASSLENYGYTF.

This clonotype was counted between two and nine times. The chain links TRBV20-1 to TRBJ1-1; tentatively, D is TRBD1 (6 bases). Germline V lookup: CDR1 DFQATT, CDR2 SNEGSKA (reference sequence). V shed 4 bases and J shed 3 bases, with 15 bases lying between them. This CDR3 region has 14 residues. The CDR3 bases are TGCAGTGCTAAGTCCGGGGGCGCTTACACTGAAGCTTTCTTT. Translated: CSAKSGGAYTEAFF.

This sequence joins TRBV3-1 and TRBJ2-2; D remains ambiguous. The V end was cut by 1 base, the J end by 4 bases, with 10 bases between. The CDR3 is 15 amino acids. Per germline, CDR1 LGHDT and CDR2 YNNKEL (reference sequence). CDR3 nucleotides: TGTGCCAGCAGCCAAGCTGGGCGCTCCACCGGGGAGCTGTTTTTT. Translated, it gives CASSQAGRSTGELFF.

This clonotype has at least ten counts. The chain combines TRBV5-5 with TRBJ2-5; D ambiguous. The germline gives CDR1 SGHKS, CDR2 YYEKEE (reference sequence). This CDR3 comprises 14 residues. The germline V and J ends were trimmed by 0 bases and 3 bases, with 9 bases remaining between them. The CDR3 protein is CASSLGGREETQYF. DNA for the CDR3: TGTGCCAGCAGCTTGGGAGGTAGAGAAGAGACCCAGTACTTC.